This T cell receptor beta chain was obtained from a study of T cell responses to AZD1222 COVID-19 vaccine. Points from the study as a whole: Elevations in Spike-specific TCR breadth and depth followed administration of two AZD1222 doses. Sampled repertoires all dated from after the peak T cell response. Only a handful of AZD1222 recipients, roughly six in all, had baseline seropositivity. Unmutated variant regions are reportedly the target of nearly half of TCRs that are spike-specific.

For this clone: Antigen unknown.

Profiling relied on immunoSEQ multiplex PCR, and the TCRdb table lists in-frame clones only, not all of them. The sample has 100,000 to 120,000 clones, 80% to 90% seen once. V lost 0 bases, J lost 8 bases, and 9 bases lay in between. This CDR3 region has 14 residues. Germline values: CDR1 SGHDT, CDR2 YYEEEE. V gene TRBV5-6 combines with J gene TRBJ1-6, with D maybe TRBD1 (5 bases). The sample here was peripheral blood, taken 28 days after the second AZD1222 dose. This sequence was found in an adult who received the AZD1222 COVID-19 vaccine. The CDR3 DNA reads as TGTGCCAGCAGCTTGGATCAGGGATATTCACCCCTCCACTTT. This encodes CASSLDQGYSPLHF.